A single sample gave rise to the 17 T cell receptor beta chains below, sequenced in a study of blood T cells in healthy people across ages. Then a second PCR, running roughly 7 to 12 cycles, was carried out with a sample-barcoded 5' primer and a J-beta primer mix. TCRdb re-derived calls from the 5' RACE reads in MiXCR, one entry per CDR3 protein. The sample has 750,000 to 1,000,000 distinct CDR3 sequences; 25% to 30% are singletons. In addition, the sample was reused for a study of T cells of mothers and their children.

The sequenced sample consisted of blood. These receptors were obtained from a woman aged 40 to 50 in good health.

The gene calls are TRBV5-1 and TRBJ1-5, with D unresolved. The V end lost 4 bases, the J end lost 4 bases, and 12 bases lay between the germline ends. CDR1 and CDR2 (germline): SGHRS, YFSETQ. This CDR3 region has 14 residues. CDR3 sequence: CASSRDGLNQPQHF. The CDR3 bases are TGCGCCAGCAGCCGAGACGGTTTAAATCAGCCCCAGCATTTT.

Only a few counts were recorded for this clonotype. The chain has TRBV25-1 and TRBJ1-4, with D possibly being TRBD1 (6 bases). Germline V lookup: CDR1 MGHDK, CDR2 SYGVNS. The CDR3 has 15 residues. V was trimmed by 4 bases and J by 5 bases, leaving 14 bases between them. DNA for the CDR3: TGTGCCAGCAGTGGGTACAGGGCCCGGAATGAAAAACTGTTTTTT. The encoded protein is CASSGYRARNEKLFF. Supplemented by reference TRBV25-1 and TRBJ1-4, the full variable domain reads EADIYQTPRYLVIGTGKKITLECSQTMGHDKMYWYQQDPGMELHLIHYSYGVNSTEKGDLSSESTVSRIRTEHFPLTLESARPSHTSQYLCASSGYRARNEKLFFGSGTQLSVL.

This chain uses TRBV6-1 with TRBJ1-4; possible D gene TRBD1, 5 bases. V shed 2 bases and J shed 5 bases, with 9 bases lying between them. The CDR3 has 14 amino acids. CDR1 is MNHNS and CDR2 is SASEGT in the germline V gene. The CDR3 spells CASSERGSNEKLFF. In nucleotides, the CDR3 is TGTGCCAGCAGTGAACGGGGGTCCAATGAAAAACTGTTTTTT.

The rearrangement joins TRBV7-2 to TRBJ1-1, with TRBD1 matching over 8 bases. The ends lost 5 bases at V and 5 bases at J; junction bases unmatched: 7. This CDR3 is built from 14 residues. Germline CDR1 reads SGHTA; CDR2 reads FQGNSA. The CDR3: CASSITGGLTEAFF. The CDR3 coding sequence is TGTGCCAGCAGCATAACAGGGGGTCTAACTGAAGCTTTCTTT.

The chain combines TRBV3-1 with TRBJ1-2, with D hard to call. Germline lookup yields CDR1 LGHDT and CDR2 YNNKEL (reference sequence). The CDR3 is 13 residues long. V lost 1 base, J lost 8 bases, and 11 bases lay in between. CDR3: CASSQGAAGGYTF. The CDR3 nucleotides read TGTGCCAGCAGCCAAGGAGCCGCGGGGGGCTACACCTTC.

This clonotype was counted many times. The rearrangement links TRBV15 to TRBJ2-1; perhaps TRBD2 as D (6 bases). CDR1 and CDR2 from the germline V gene are LNHNV and YYDKDF (reference sequence). The CDR3 extends over 12 amino acids. Trimming removed 5 bases at V and 8 bases at J, with 10 bases between. DNA for the CDR3: TGTGCCACCAGCTCCAGGGACTATGAGCAGTTCTTC. Encoded protein: CATSSRDYEQFF.

The gene calls are TRBV11-2 and TRBJ2-1; 12 bases are shared with TRBD1. This CDR3 has 16 residues. CDR1 is SGHAT and CDR2 is FQNNGV in the germline V gene. With V trimmed by 5 bases and J by 10 bases, 12 bases remained unmatched. CDR3 region: CASSPRGTGGWDEQFF. The CDR3 nucleotides read TGTGCCAGCAGCCCAAGGGGGACAGGGGGCTGGGACGAGCAGTTCTTC.

This clonotype was counted between two and nine times. The V call is TRBV5-1, the J call TRBJ2-3; 9 nucleotides agree with TRBD2. This CDR3 is built from 17 residues. Trimming removed 0 bases from V and 0 bases from J; junction bases left unmatched: 5. The germline V gene has CDR1 SGHRS and CDR2 YFSETQ. This chain's CDR3 is CASSLAASGKSTDTQYF. In DNA, the CDR3 is TGCGCCAGCAGCTTGGCGGCTAGCGGGAAGAGCACAGATACGCAGTATTTT.

The rearrangement joins TRBV10-3 to TRBJ2-5; a possible D gene is TRBD1 (5 bases). Germline-derived CDR1 and CDR2 are ENHRY and SYGVKD. The CDR3 runs 15 residues. V lost 7 bases, J lost 11 bases, and 26 bases lay in between. The CDR3 sequence: CAITDDSEDYNEQYF. In DNA, the CDR3 is TGTGCCATCACCGACGACAGCGAAGATTACAATGAGCAGTACTTC.

This clonotype appeared a few times. The genes are TRBV20-1 and TRBJ2-7; 9 positions match TRBD1. After removal of 3 bases from V and 3 bases from J, the junction contained 6 bases not matched to a gene. The CDR3 has 14 amino acids. CDR1 and CDR2 from the germline V gene are DFQATT and SNEGSKA (reference sequence). The CDR3: CSASTGGDIYEQYF. The CDR3, as DNA: TGCAGTGCTAGTACAGGGGGCGATATCTACGAGCAGTACTTC.

V usage is TRBV27 and J usage is TRBJ2-3; tentative D call: TRBD2 (6 bases). This CDR3 is 14 amino acids long. The germline gives CDR1 MNHEY, CDR2 SMNVEV (reference sequence). The V end was cut by 4 bases, the J end by 3 bases, with 11 bases between. The CDR3 DNA is TGTGCCAGCAGTTATTCGGGGGATACAGATACGCAGTATTTT. The encoded protein is CASSYSGDTDTQYF.

The V and J genes are TRBV5-4 and TRBJ1-1; no definite D call. Germline CDR1 is SGHNT and CDR2 is YYREEE (reference sequence). V lost 4 bases and J lost 3, with 10 bases in between. This CDR3 region has 13 residues. CDR3 nucleotide sequence: TGTGCCAGCAGCCGCCTGCCGGACACTGAAGCTTTCTTT. Protein sequence: CASSRLPDTEAFF.

The chain couples TRBV20-1 to TRBJ1-5, with 7 bases that match TRBD1. Germline V gives CDR1 DFQATT, CDR2 SNEGSKA (reference sequence). Losses at the gene ends were 2 bases for V and 7 bases for J; bases not matched to a gene: 11. The CDR3 is 15 amino acids. CDR3 amino acids: CSARFETGMGQPQHF. In DNA form, the CDR3 reads TGCAGTGCTAGATTCGAGACAGGGATGGGCCAGCCCCAGCATTTT.

This clonotype came up a few times. This chain links TRBV6-1 with TRBJ1-2, with D unresolved. CDR3 length: 13 amino acids. The V end was cut by 5 bases, the J end by 5 bases, with 12 bases between. Germline V CDR1 and CDR2: MNHNS, SASEGT. The CDR3 sequence is CASSPADLYGYTF. Here the CDR3 DNA reads TGTGCCAGCAGTCCCGCGGACCTGTATGGCTACACCTTC.

This clonotype was observed many times. The gene calls are TRBV7-6 and TRBJ2-7; perhaps TRBD2 as D (5 bases). Germline V lookup: CDR1 SGHVS, CDR2 FNYEAQ. The CDR3 loop spans 16 amino acids. V dropped 3 bases and J dropped 0 bases, with 15 bases sitting between them. CDR3 loop: CASSFGSADSSYEQYF. CDR3 DNA: TGTGCCAGCAGCTTTGGTAGCGCGGACTCCTCCTACGAGCAGTACTTC.

Here the CDR3 reads CASSQTVLDTQYF. The CDR3 DNA reads TGCGCCAGCAGCCAAACTGTCCTAGATACGCAGTATTTT. This sequence joins TRBV4-3 and TRBJ2-3; D is unresolved. CDR1 LGHNA and CDR2 YSLEER come from the germline V gene. Trimming shortened V by 2 bases and J by 5 bases, and 8 bases separated the two germline ends. This CDR3 region has 13 residues.

This clonotype has ten or more counts. The chain employs TRBV10-2 and TRBJ2-4; D call uncertain. From germline, CDR1 is WSHSY and CDR2 SAAADI. Trimming removed 2 bases at V and 13 bases at J, with 9 bases between. The CDR3 has 11 residues. CDR3 bases: TGCGCCAGCAGTGAGAGACATAAACAGTACTTC. Its protein is CASSERHKQYF.